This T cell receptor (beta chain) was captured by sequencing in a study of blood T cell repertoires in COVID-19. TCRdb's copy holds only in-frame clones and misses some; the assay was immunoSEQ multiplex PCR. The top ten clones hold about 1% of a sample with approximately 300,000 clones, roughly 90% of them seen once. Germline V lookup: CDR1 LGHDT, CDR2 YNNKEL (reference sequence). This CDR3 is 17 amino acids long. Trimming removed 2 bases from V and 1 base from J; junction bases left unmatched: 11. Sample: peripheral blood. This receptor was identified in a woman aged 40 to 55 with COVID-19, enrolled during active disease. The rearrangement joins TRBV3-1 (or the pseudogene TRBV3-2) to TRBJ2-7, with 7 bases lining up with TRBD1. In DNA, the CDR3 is TGTGCCAGCAGCCAATCACCGGGACAGTTGACTTCCTACGAGCAGTACTTC. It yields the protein CASSQSPGQLTSYEQYF.